This entry lists 7 T cell receptor beta chains sequenced from one sample in a study of blood T cell repertoires in COVID-19. Generated by immunoSEQ multiplex PCR, the TCRdb table keeps only in-frame clones and is missing some. The profile shows hundreds of thousands of clones, 75% to 85% of them singletons. The source material was peripheral blood. These receptors came from a man between 50 and 59 years old with active or convalescent COVID-19.

This chain connects TRBV6-1 to TRBJ1-5; D is perhaps TRBD1 (5 bases). Per the germline V gene, CDR1 is MNHNS and CDR2 is SASEGT. Trimming removed 0 bases from V and 6 bases from J, with 9 bases in between. This CDR3 contains 14 residues. The CDR3 DNA is TGTGCCAGCAGTGAAGCAGGAGGGGTTCAGCCCCAGCATTTT. Its translation is CASSEAGGVQPQHF.

This chain joins TRBV5-4 and TRBJ2-2; 7 nucleotides match TRBD1. Germline V gene lookup returns CDR1 SGHNT and CDR2 YYREEE (reference sequence). The CDR3 is 15 amino acids. V dropped 5 bases and J dropped 4; count of bases not matched to a gene: 8. The CDR3: CASSYDRAGTGELFF. The CDR3 DNA sequence: TGTGCCAGCAGTTACGACAGGGCGGGCACCGGGGAGCTGTTTTTT.

Comments on this clone: Other nucleotide sequences in the sample specify the same CDR3. V is TRBV12-3 or TRBV12-4 and J is TRBJ1-5, with a weak D call TRBD1 (6 bases). V shed 3 bases and J shed 5 bases, with 8 bases lying between them. The CDR3 totals 13 residues. In DNA form, the CDR3 reads TGTGCCAGCAGTTTGACAGGTGATCAGCCCCAGCATTTT. It encodes CASSLTGDQPQHF.

This clone was detected ten times or more. The V and J genes are TRBV5-1 and TRBJ1-2; the D is unclear. V was trimmed by 6 bases and J by 7 bases, leaving 16 bases between them. The CDR3 has 13 residues. CDR1 and CDR2 (germline): SGHRS, YFSETQ. The CDR3 DNA is TGCGCCAGCAATTTTGACGGGTGGAGTGGCTACACCTTC. This sequence encodes CASNFDGWSGYTF.

Notes on this clone: Other DNA sequences in the same sample also yield this CDR3. V is TRBV9 and J is TRBJ2-7, with 9 bases that match TRBD1. The germline gives CDR1 SGDLS, CDR2 YYNGEE. V trimming: 0 bases; J trimming: 1 base; junction bases outside the gene matches: 2. The CDR3 contains 15 residues. The DNA of the CDR3 is TGTGCCAGCAGCGTAGGAGGGACAGGGTCCTACGAGCAGTACTTC. It is translated as CASSVGGTGSYEQYF.

CDR3 DNA: TGTGCCAGTAGTATTCGAGGCCTCAACACTGAAGCTTTCTTT. Translated: CASSIRGLNTEAFF. The chain recombines TRBV19 with TRBJ1-1; D remains unclear. The CDR3 has 14 residues. Germline assignment: CDR1 LNHDA and CDR2 SQIVND (reference sequence). The V end lost 3 bases, the J end lost 2 bases, and 10 bases lay between the germline ends.

The chain links TRBV27 to TRBJ2-2; 7 bases line up with TRBD1. Germline values: CDR1 MNHEY, CDR2 SMNVEV (reference sequence). With 8 bases clipped from V and 2 bases from J, the junction kept 5 bases outside the gene matches. The CDR3 spans 14 residues. Written as DNA, the CDR3 is TGTGCCAGCTGGGGGACAGACAACACCGGGGAGCTGTTTTTT. Translation: CASWGTDNTGELFF.